This T cell receptor (beta chain) was sequenced during a study of blood T cell repertoires in COVID-19. Trimming stripped 3 bases from V and 8 bases from J, with 15 bases between. The CDR3 is made up of 14 amino acids. Looked up from germline, CDR1 is SGHRS and CDR2 is YFSETQ. Here immunoSEQ multiplex PCR was the method, and the copy in TCRdb shows in-frame clones only, minus some. The repertoire holds 35,000 to 45,000 clones, with over 80% as singletons. V gene TRBV5-1 combines with J gene TRBJ2-1; a possible D gene is TRBD2 (6 bases). The clonotype originates from a man in his fifties with active COVID-19. Sequences were obtained from peripheral blood. CDR3 sequence reads: CASSSRTMGDEQFF. DNA for the CDR3: TGCGCCAGCAGCTCCCGGACTATGGGCGATGAGCAGTTCTTC.